This T cell receptor beta chain was obtained from a study of blood T cell repertoires in COVID-19. Individuals drawn from under 30 US areas were roughly 18 to 95 years old. Participant-reported clinical history was the basis for cohort assignment. Donors of Cohort 3 who recovered were those that had two negative PCRs, clearance, or symptom resolution. Generated by immunoSEQ multiplex PCR, the TCRdb table keeps only in-frame clones and is missing some. The sample holds around 500,000 clones, approximately 90% seen once. V lost 10 bases and J lost 1, with 16 bases in between. This CDR3 contains 14 residues. The germline V gene encodes CDR1 SNHLY and CDR2 FYNNEI.

This receptor was taken from an older woman who had recovered from COVID-19. The V and J genes are TRBV2 and TRBJ2-5, with D perhaps TRBD1 (5 bases). The sequenced sample consisted of PBMCs or T cells enriched from blood (not recorded which). The CDR3 loop reads CATQGSLLQETQYF. CDR3 coding DNA: TGTGCCACCCAGGGTTCCCTACTCCAAGAGACCCAGTACTTC.